These 27 T cell receptor beta chains were sequenced from one sample in a study of blood T cell repertoires in COVID-19. Measured with immunoSEQ multiplex PCR; TCRdb has only the in-frame clones, and not every one. The table shows 300,000 to 450,000 clones, with 70% to 85% occurring only once. Sequencing was performed on peripheral blood. The receptors here all came from a human donor with acute or convalescent COVID-19. The donor label of this sample is uncertain.

In this sample, this clone turned up a few times. This chain joins TRBV10-1 and TRBJ2-2; 8 nucleotides align to TRBD2. Germline trimming cut 5 bases from V and 3 bases from J; bases unmatched to any gene: 5. The CDR3 runs 15 residues. Germline CDR1 and CDR2: WNHNN and SYGVQD (reference sequence). CDR3 in amino acids: CASSNLAGDTGELFF. DNA for the CDR3: TGCGCCAGCAGTAACCTAGCGGGCGACACCGGGGAGCTGTTTTTT.

J is TRBJ2-3 and V is TRBV10-2; possibly TRBD2 for D (6 bases). CDR3 size: 19 residues. Germline lookup yields CDR1 WSHSY and CDR2 SAAADI. Trimming took off 5 bases at V and 2 bases at J, with 26 bases between the two ends. The CDR3, as DNA: TGCGCCAGCAGTTCCTCAGACCCGGCCCACGGGAGCCACACAGATACGCAGTATTTT. It codes for CASSSSDPAHGSHTDTQYF.

This clone was recorded at least ten times. The V and J genes are TRBV9 and TRBJ1-4; D is unresolved. The germline V gene encodes CDR1 SGDLS and CDR2 YYNGEE. The V end was cut by 3 bases, the J end by 6 bases, with 15 bases between. This CDR3 is built from 15 residues. CDR3 residues: CASSDGSGRHEKLFF. The CDR3 DNA follows: TGTGCCAGCAGCGACGGATCAGGTCGGCATGAAAAACTGTTTTTT.

The genes are TRBV10-1 and TRBJ1-1, with a tentative D call TRBD1 (5 bases). The V and J ends lost 4 bases and 2 bases respectively, with 11 bases between them. This CDR3 contains 14 residues. Germline CDR1 is WNHNN and CDR2 is SYGVQD (reference sequence). DNA of the CDR3: TGCGCCAGCAGTGCCAGCAGGGCCAACACTGAAGCTTTCTTT. This translates into CASSASRANTEAFF.

This chain uses TRBV5-4 with TRBJ2-1; 9 bases agree with TRBD2. This CDR3 has 14 residues. V lost 4 bases, J lost 8 bases, and 7 bases stayed unmatched. Germline assignment: CDR1 SGHNT and CDR2 YYREEE (reference sequence). The CDR3 nucleotides are TGTGCCAGCAGCCCCGGCGGGGGGGCCGATGAGCAGTTCTTC. This gives the protein CASSPGGGADEQFF.

The gene calls are TRBV4-1 and TRBJ2-1; D might be TRBD2 (6 bases). V lost 0 bases and J 4 bases, leaving 19 bases between the germline ends. CDR1 MGHRA and CDR2 YSYEKL come from the germline V gene. The CDR3 length is 18 residues. CDR3 loop: CASSQEGGELGPYNEQFF. DNA for the CDR3: TGCGCCAGCAGCCAAGAAGGCGGGGAGCTCGGCCCTTACAATGAGCAGTTCTTC.

The V call is TRBV15, the J call TRBJ1-3; D is unclear. V lost 1 base, J lost 2 bases, and 9 bases lay in between. Germline loops: CDR1 LNHNV, CDR2 YYDKDF (reference sequence). This CDR3 spans 15 amino acids. The CDR3 bases are TGTGCCACCAGCAGAGCCCCGGGGACTGGAAACACCATATATTTT. It translates to CATSRAPGTGNTIYF.

The chain uses TRBV28 and TRBJ1-1; no clear D gene. This CDR3 comprises 11 residues. CDR1 and CDR2 from the germline V gene are MDHEN and SYDVKM. Trimming removed 5 bases at V and 10 bases at J, with 11 bases between. The CDR3 DNA follows: TGTGCCAGCAGTCCTGATAGAGGAGCTTTCTTT. It specifies CASSPDRGAFF.

V gene TRBV3-1 (or the pseudogene TRBV3-2) combines with J gene TRBJ1-2; 9 bases map to TRBD1. CDR1 is LGHDT, CDR2 YNNKEL, per germline (reference sequence). This CDR3 has 14 amino acids. V trimming: 4 bases; J trimming: 4 bases; junction bases outside the gene matches: 4. The CDR3 DNA reads TGTGCCAGCAGCCCCGGGACAGGGATCTATGGCTACACCTTC. This codes for CASSPGTGIYGYTF.

The CDR3, as DNA: TGTGCCAGCAGCTTAGGGATCACCGGGACAGCAGGAAATAATTCACCCCTCCACTTT. Its protein is CASSLGITGTAGNNSPLHF. The chain uses TRBV5-6 and TRBJ1-6, with 7 nucleotides matching TRBD1. V lost 2 bases, J lost 5 bases, and 16 bases stayed unmatched. The CDR3 runs 19 residues. Per the germline V gene, CDR1 is SGHDT and CDR2 is YYEEEE.

The chain combines TRBV5-1 with TRBJ1-2; tentative D call: TRBD1 (6 bases). The CDR3 totals 17 residues. Germline V gives CDR1 SGHRS, CDR2 YFSETQ. The V and J ends lost 0 bases and 5 bases respectively, with 20 bases between them. The DNA of the CDR3 is TGCGCCAGCAGCTTGGCTCTCGGGGGGGCGCAAGGTTATGGCTACACCTTC. This encodes CASSLALGGAQGYGYTF.

This chain uses TRBV6-5 with TRBJ2-7; 10 bases agree with TRBD2. Germline V gene lookup returns CDR1 MNHEY and CDR2 SVGAGI. The CDR3 has 15 residues. With 6 bases clipped from V and 2 bases from J, the junction kept 7 bases outside the gene matches. The CDR3 nucleotides are TGTGCCAGCAGACCCACTAGCGGGGCCACCTACGAGCAGTACTTC. Its translation is CASRPTSGATYEQYF.

V and J are TRBV5-8 and TRBJ1-1; 7 bases are a match to TRBD1. In germline, CDR1 is SGHTS, CDR2 YDEGEE. Trimming cost V 2 bases and J 4 bases; bases outside gene matches: 8. The CDR3 consists of 15 residues. The CDR3 here is CASSLHHRGGTEAFF. CDR3 DNA: TGTGCCAGCAGCTTACATCACAGGGGTGGCACTGAAGCTTTCTTT.

The genes are TRBV19 and TRBJ1-5, with a weak D call TRBD1 (5 bases). From germline, CDR1 is LNHDA and CDR2 SQIVND (reference sequence). CDR3 length: 13 amino acids. V lost 8 bases to trimming and J lost 1 base, with 9 bases between them. Here the CDR3 DNA reads TGTGCCAGTCAGGGAGGGAGCAATCAGCCCCAGCATTTT. Amino acids: CASQGGSNQPQHF.

The genes are TRBV2 and TRBJ1-5, with D possibly being TRBD1 (6 bases). Trimming removed 7 bases at V and 1 base at J, with 14 bases between. CDR1 and CDR2 from the germline V gene are SNHLY and FYNNEI. The CDR3 has 15 amino acids. The chain's CDR3 is CASNHRQGSNQPQHF. CDR3 nucleotide sequence: TGTGCCAGCAATCACCGGCAGGGGAGCAATCAGCCCCAGCATTTT.

J is TRBJ1-1 and V is TRBV19; 8 bases match TRBD1. This CDR3 region has 13 residues. Unmatched junction bases numbered 5, after V lost 6 bases and J lost 5 bases. Germline V gives CDR1 LNHDA, CDR2 SQIVND (reference sequence). The CDR3 spells CASRDRVKTEAFF. CDR3 sequence (DNA): TGTGCCAGTAGGGACAGGGTTAAGACTGAAGCTTTCTTT.

V and J are TRBV19 and TRBJ1-3; D unclear. V was trimmed by 5 bases and J by 2 bases, leaving 16 bases between them. In germline, CDR1 is LNHDA, CDR2 SQIVND (reference sequence). The CDR3 extends over 16 amino acids. The CDR3 is CASSDPRGVAGNTIYF. In DNA form, the CDR3 reads TGTGCCAGTAGTGATCCCCGAGGAGTGGCTGGAAACACCATATATTTT.

V is TRBV12-3 or TRBV12-4 and J is TRBJ1-2; weak D call: TRBD1 (5 bases). The CDR3 length is 12 residues. V dropped 5 bases and J dropped 5 bases, with 9 bases sitting between them. The CDR3 region is CASSLTVYGYTF. CDR3 bases: TGTGCCAGCAGTCTGACAGTGTATGGCTACACCTTC.

CDR3 protein: CASSPGATGELFF. DNA for the CDR3: TGCGCCAGCAGTCCAGGGGCTACCGGGGAGCTGTTTTTT. The chain combines TRBV10-2 with TRBJ2-2; D might be TRBD1 (6 bases). Germline values: CDR1 WSHSY, CDR2 SAAADI. The CDR3 covers 13 residues. The ends were cut back, 5 bases at V and 5 bases at J, with 9 bases in the middle.

The chain employs TRBV6-5 and TRBJ2-2, with TRBD1 as a possible D gene (5 bases). V gave up 8 bases and J gave up 6 bases, with 13 bases separating them. The CDR3 sequence is 13 residues long. Germline loops: CDR1 MNHEY, CDR2 SVGAGI. This chain's CDR3 is CASRTRNPGELFF. The CDR3 nucleotides are TGTGCCAGCCGGACACGAAATCCCGGGGAGCTGTTTTTT.

The rearrangement joins TRBV30 to TRBJ2-3; D remains ambiguous. The CDR3 totals 15 residues. Germline V gene lookup returns CDR1 GTSNPN and CDR2 SVGIG (reference sequence). V lost 1 base to trimming and J lost 4 bases, with 15 bases between them. Here the CDR3 reads CAWSDRGSRPDTQYF. CDR3 DNA sequence: TGTGCCTGGAGTGATAGAGGTAGTCGGCCAGATACGCAGTATTTT. The complete variable domain, with remaining parts taken from reference TRBV30 and TRBJ2-3, reads SQTIHQWPATLVQPVGSPLSLECTVEGTSNPNLYWYRQAAGRGLQLLFYSVGIGQISSEVPQNLSASRPQDRQFILSSKKLLLSDSGFYLCAWSDRGSRPDTQYFGPGTRLTVL.

V is TRBV6-5 and J is TRBJ2-5; D may be TRBD1 (6 bases). V lost 4 bases to trimming and J lost 2 bases, with 11 bases between them. CDR1 MNHEY and CDR2 SVGAGI come from the germline V gene. The CDR3 covers 14 residues. The CDR3 DNA is TGTGCCAGCAGTTGGGGACAAGGGCAAGAGACCCAGTACTTC. As protein: CASSWGQGQETQYF.

The chain uses TRBV6-2 or TRBV6-3 and TRBJ1-5; D may be TRBD1 (6 bases). CDR3 size: 14 residues. From germline, CDR1 is MNHEY and CDR2 SVGEGT. The V gene lost 2 bases and the J gene lost 5 bases, with 10 bases spanning the gap. Here the CDR3 reads CASSYPTGYQPQHF. The DNA for the CDR3 is TGTGCCAGCAGTTACCCTACAGGGTATCAGCCCCAGCATTTT.

A note on this clone: This may come from a read error, since a much larger clone is one base off. The rearrangement joins TRBV12-3 or TRBV12-4 to TRBJ1-1, with TRBD1 identical over 8 bases. This CDR3 spans 13 amino acids. The junction had 5 bases not matched to a gene; V was cut back by 6 bases and J by 5 bases. For the CDR3, the DNA is TGTGCCAGCAGCTCGGACAGGGTAACTGAAGCTTTCTTT. It is translated as CASSSDRVTEAFF.

The V call is TRBV15, the J call TRBJ2-1, with TRBD1 identical over 9 bases. Germline lookup yields CDR1 LNHNV and CDR2 YYDKDF (reference sequence). V was pared by 3 bases and J by 0 bases, with 3 bases of the junction left unmatched. CDR3 size: 16 residues. In DNA, the CDR3 is TGTGCCACCAGCAGTGGGACAGGGAGCTCCTACAATGAGCAGTTCTTC. Its protein product is CATSSGTGSSYNEQFF.

This chain connects TRBV7-9 to TRBJ2-5; D possibly corresponds to TRBD2 (7 bases). CDR1 SEHNR and CDR2 FQNEAQ come from the germline V gene (reference sequence). The CDR3 loop spans 12 amino acids. V was cut by 11 bases and J by 5 bases, with 15 bases left in between. As DNA, the CDR3 is TGTGCCGGGGGCGGGGGAACCGAGACCCAGTACTTC. Translation gives CAGGGGTETQYF.

The chain couples TRBV12-3 or TRBV12-4 to TRBJ1-1, with D hard to call. The CDR3 is 13 residues long. Trimming took off 5 bases at V and 7 bases at J, with 14 bases between the two ends. CDR3 protein: CASSGRAKYEAFF. The CDR3 DNA is TGTGCCAGCAGTGGGCGAGCCAAGTATGAAGCTTTCTTT.